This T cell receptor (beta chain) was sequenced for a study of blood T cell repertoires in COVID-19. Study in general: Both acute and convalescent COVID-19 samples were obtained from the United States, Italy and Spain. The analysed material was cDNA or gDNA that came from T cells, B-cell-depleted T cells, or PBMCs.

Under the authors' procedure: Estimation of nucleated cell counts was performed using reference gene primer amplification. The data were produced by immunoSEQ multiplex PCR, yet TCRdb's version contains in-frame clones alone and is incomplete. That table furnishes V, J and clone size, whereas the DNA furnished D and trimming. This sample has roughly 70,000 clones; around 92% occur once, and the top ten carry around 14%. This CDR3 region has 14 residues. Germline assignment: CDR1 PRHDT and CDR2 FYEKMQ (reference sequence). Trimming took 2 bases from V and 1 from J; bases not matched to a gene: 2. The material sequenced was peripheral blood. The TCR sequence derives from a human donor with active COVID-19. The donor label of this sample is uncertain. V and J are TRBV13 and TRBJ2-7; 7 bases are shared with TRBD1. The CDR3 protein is CASSLPGGSYEQYF. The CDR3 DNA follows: TGTGCCAGCAGCTTACCAGGGGGTTCCTACGAGCAGTACTTC.